The 19 T cell receptor beta chains below were found in one sample sequenced in a study of T cells in Graves' hyperthyroidism and ophthalmopathy. RNA transcripts were the template for amplifying TCR beta CDR3 regions. Carried out on the TCR CDR3, a first-round RT-PCR used the HTBI primer set. TCRdb re-analysed the multiplex PCR reads in MiXCR, keeping a single row per CDR3 protein. This table has hundreds of thousands of distinct CDR3 sequences, around 21% appearing once. The sample taken for sequencing was blood. The receptors come from a man aged 25 to 40 with Graves' ophthalmopathy.

This clonotype was seen many times. The rearrangement links TRBV11-1 to TRBJ2-1; D might be TRBD2 (6 bases). V lost 3 bases, J lost 3 bases, and 9 bases lay in between. The germline gives CDR1 SGHAT, CDR2 FQDESV (reference sequence). The CDR3 length is 14 residues. The CDR3 sequence is CASSFTTSYNEQFF. CDR3 coding DNA: TGTGCCAGCAGCTTTACGACTAGCTACAATGAGCAGTTCTTC. Using reference TRBV11-1 and TRBJ2-1 for the parts outside the CDR3, the full variable domain is EAEVAQSPRYKITEKSQAVAFWCDPISGHATLYWYRQILGQGPELLVQFQDESVVDDSQLPKDRFSAERLKGVDSTLKIQPAELGDSAMYLCASSFTTSYNEQFFGPGTRLTVL.

This clonotype was counted ten times or more. The rearrangement links TRBV7-3 to TRBJ2-1, with 10 bases fitting TRBD1. Germline loops: CDR1 SGHTA, CDR2 FQGTGA. J gave up 8 bases and V 2 bases, and 9 bases lay outside the gene matches. This CDR3 has 16 residues. This chain's CDR3 is CASSLFPGQGIYEQFF. The DNA for the CDR3 is TGTGCCAGCAGCTTATTCCCGGGACAGGGGATCTATGAGCAGTTCTTC.

The chain joins TRBV11-2 to TRBJ2-3, with TRBD2 identical over 10 bases. Trimming at V came to 2 bases and at J to 4 bases, leaving 3 bases not matched to a gene. CDR3 size: 15 residues. Germline V gene sequence: CDR1 SGHAT, CDR2 FQNNGV. The CDR3 loop is CASSLLAGEADTQYF. In DNA form, the CDR3 reads TGTGCCAGCAGCTTACTAGCGGGAGAGGCAGATACGCAGTATTTT.

This clonotype occurred many times. The chain joins TRBV7-9 to TRBJ1-2, with D perhaps matching TRBD1 (6 bases). Trimming pared 5 bases from V and 5 bases from J, leaving 15 bases between. Germline V gene sequence: CDR1 SEHNR, CDR2 FQNEAQ (reference sequence). The CDR3 has 14 amino acids. The CDR3 nucleotides read TGTGCCAGCAGCCGAGACAGGAGTTCTTATGGCTACACCTTC. As protein: CASSRDRSSYGYTF.

This clonotype was seen a handful of times. The junction shows a germline mismatch at one end, possibly a read error. The V gene is TRBV5-1, the J gene TRBJ1-1; no firm D call. Germline V CDR1 and CDR2: SGHRS, YFSETQ. The CDR3 runs to 15 residues. The DNA of the CDR3 is TGCGCCAGCAGCTTGTGGGGAGGGCAAAGCACTGAAGCTTCCTTT. Translation gives CASSLWGGQSTEASF.

The V call is TRBV20-1, the J call TRBJ2-7, with D possibly matching TRBD2 (6 bases). The germline V and J ends were trimmed by 3 bases and 2 bases, with 17 bases remaining between them. Germline V gene lookup returns CDR1 DFQATT and CDR2 SNEGSKA (reference sequence). The CDR3 runs 15 residues. The CDR3 nucleotides are TGCAGTGCTAGTTTCTCGGGGGTAGGGCCCTACGAGCAGTACTTC. Its protein product is CSASFSGVGPYEQYF.

CDR3 loop: CASSYNPYNEQFF. The CDR3 DNA is TGTGCCAGCAGCTACAATCCCTACAATGAGCAGTTCTTC. The chain couples TRBV5-6 to TRBJ2-1; D remains ambiguous. V lost 3 bases and J lost 2, with 6 bases in between. Germline CDR1 reads SGHDT; CDR2 reads YYEEEE. The CDR3 has 13 residues.

Many counts were recorded for this clonotype. The rearrangement uses TRBV28 and TRBJ1-4; 8 positions agree with TRBD1. V dropped 9 bases and J dropped 7; count of bases not matched to a gene: 4. CDR1 and CDR2 from the germline V gene are MDHEN and SYDVKM. The CDR3 is made up of 12 amino acids. Here the CDR3 DNA reads TGTGCCAGTCGACAGGGGTCTGAAAAACTGTTTTTT. It is translated as CASRQGSEKLFF.

There are a few counts of this clonotype. The J gene is TRBJ2-3, the V gene TRBV7-2; unclear D gene. Per germline, CDR1 SGHTA and CDR2 FQGNSA. CDR3 length equals 12 residues. V was pared by 5 bases and J by 5 bases, with 8 bases between. The CDR3 nucleotides are TGTGCCAGCAGCCCCTATGAAGATACGCAGTATTTT. Translating it yields CASSPYEDTQYF.

This clonotype has a count of ten or more. This sequence joins TRBV28 and TRBJ1-1; TRBD1 is a possible D gene (5 bases). CDR1 and CDR2 (germline): MDHEN, SYDVKM. This CDR3 contains 15 residues. Trimming took off 0 bases at V and 4 bases at J, with 12 bases between the two ends. The CDR3 loop reads CASSLWGGGATEAFF. For the CDR3, the DNA is TGTGCCAGCAGTTTATGGGGGGGGGGAGCCACTGAAGCTTTCTTT.

The chain uses TRBV15 and TRBJ2-5; 8 nucleotides agree with TRBD1. The length of the CDR3 is 16 residues. The ends lost 0 bases at V and 6 bases at J; junction bases unmatched: 9. In germline, CDR1 is LNHNV, CDR2 YYDKDF (reference sequence). CDR3 loop: CATSRDPTGVGKTQYF. CDR3 nucleotide sequence: TGTGCCACCAGCAGAGACCCGACAGGGGTCGGAAAGACCCAGTACTTC.

This clonotype was seen many times. This rearrangement joins TRBV9 to TRBJ2-5; TRBD2 matches 12 bases. Germline V gene lookup returns CDR1 SGDLS and CDR2 YYNGEE. This CDR3 is built from 16 residues. V trimming: 1 base; J trimming: 5 bases; junction bases outside the gene matches: 6. The CDR3 DNA follows: TGTGCCAGCAGCGTACTAGCGGGAGGGCCGGGTGAGACCCAGTACTTC. This translates into CASSVLAGGPGETQYF.

This clonotype was picked up many times. The chain combines TRBV20-1 with TRBJ2-1; 7 nucleotides align to TRBD2. This CDR3 comprises 15 residues. V was pared by 0 bases and J by 3 bases, with 5 bases of the junction left unmatched. Germline V gene sequence: CDR1 DFQATT, CDR2 SNEGSKA (reference sequence). CDR3 residues: CSARDGASGYNEQFF. CDR3 sequence (DNA): TGCAGTGCTAGAGATGGGGCTAGCGGCTACAATGAGCAGTTCTTC.

The table lists this clonotype with a few counts. The chain is built from TRBV6-5 and TRBJ1-3; the D gene is possibly TRBD1 (5 bases). V shed 0 bases and J shed 2 bases, with 8 bases lying between them. This CDR3 spans 15 amino acids. CDR1 and CDR2 (germline): MNHEY, SVGAGI. The CDR3 DNA reads as TGTGCCAGCAGTTACTCGCGGGGACCTGGAAACACCATATATTTT. Its translation: CASSYSRGPGNTIYF.

The chain joins TRBV18 to TRBJ2-1; D call uncertain. Germline V gives CDR1 KGHSH, CDR2 LQKENI. Trimming shortened V by 2 bases and J by 7 bases, and 12 bases separated the two germline ends. The CDR3 runs to 14 residues. CDR3 sequence: CASSPSWATNEQFF. The CDR3 bases are TGTGCCAGCTCACCATCCTGGGCCACAAATGAGCAGTTCTTC.

Notes on this clonotype: An end of the junction differs from the germline gene, which may be a read error. The chain combines TRBV7-3 with TRBJ1-1, with 8 positions matching TRBD1. CDR3 size: 14 residues. CDR1 and CDR2 from the germline V gene are SGHTA and FQGTGA. The CDR3 loop reads CAGSLAGGNTEAFF. In DNA, the CDR3 is TGTGCCGGCAGCTTAGCAGGGGGCAACACTGAAGCTTTCTTT.

This clonotype was counted at least ten times. The CDR3 sequence: CAWSGSSADTQYF. The CDR3 nucleotides are TGTGCCTGGAGCGGGAGTAGCGCAGATACGCAGTATTTT. The rearrangement links TRBV30 to TRBJ2-3, with D possibly TRBD2 on 6 matching bases. Per germline, CDR1 GTSNPN and CDR2 SVGIG (reference sequence). The CDR3 has 13 residues. V lost 3 bases to trimming and J lost 4 bases, with 11 bases between them.

The chain carries TRBV29-1 and TRBJ2-3; weak D call: TRBD2 (6 bases). Germline V CDR1 and CDR2: SQVTM, ANQGSEA. The CDR3 has 15 residues. Trimming cost V 6 bases and J 3 bases, with 19 bases left between them. The CDR3 DNA reads TGCAGCGTCGAGAGGAGCGGGCCAAAAACAGATACGCAGTATTTT. This codes for CSVERSGPKTDTQYF.

The sample holds a few counts of this clonotype. This chain connects TRBV27 to TRBJ2-2, with 8 bases fitting TRBD2. CDR1 is MNHEY and CDR2 is SMNVEV in the germline V gene (reference sequence). With V trimmed by 3 bases and J by 3 bases, 3 bases remained unmatched. CDR3 length: 15 residues. CDR3 bases: TGTGCCAGCAGTTTGGGACTAGGATACACCGGGGAGCTGTTTTTT. Protein product: CASSLGLGYTGELFF.